These T cell receptor beta chains were read from a single sample in a study of shared T cell receptors in the human thymus. The table came from immunoSEQ multiplex PCR; TCRdb's copy has only in-frame clones and leaves some out. The data hold hundreds of thousands of clones, with roughly 90% observed a single time. Another study also made use of these data, one on human thymus T cells.

Sequencing used thymocytes. The receptor set was obtained from a boy under two years old with a congenital heart defect. CDR3s include the opening cysteine and the closing phenylalanine or tryptophan. The order of the fields is CDR3 protein, V gene.

CASSQSIGLLAEYNEQFF,TRBV4-2
CASSVDPSPVGYEQYF,TRBV9
CASTTPGGFVAFF,TRBV27
CASGGGPQETQYF,TRBV6-1
CASSRNGGRVSNQPQHF,TRBV7-2
CASSRTPTGGNTGELFF,TRBV11-2
CASSQEGWGSGVRNEQFF,TRBV4-1
CASSVAGTVSYEQYF,TRBV19
CATSIDYAGSRVNTEAFF,TRBV15
CASSLIGGSHEQYF,TRBV7-9
CAWKGDRRSTNEKLFF,TRBV30
CASSLARDRGRKNTEAFF,TRBV7-2
CASSSDRGNTEAFF,TRBV5-4
CASTDNPGELFF,TRBV6-5
CAITGQETQYF,TRBV6-1
CASSKGRLYGQETQYF,TRBV21-1
CASSILAGATRYEQYF,TRBV19
CASSQDPRTMANTGELFF,TRBV4-2
CASSDATMEDEQYF,TRBV6-4
CATSRPGQIYNEQFF,TRBV15
CASRPGLAGRPDTQYF,TRBV2
CATSRVRTSGRGKGYEQYF,TRBV15
CASSQDTIPYTGELFF,TRBV4-1
CASSLGTGGGETDTQYF,TRBV11-2
CARSLSPGLEHNNEQFF,TRBV5-3
CASRGGGGSYEQYF,TRBV27
CASSTAGFTDTQYF,TRBV19
CASSEPGGPQHF,TRBV2